This is a list of T cell receptor beta chains from one sample in a study of T cell repertoires in cytomegalovirus infection. TCRdb fed the reads into MiXCR, producing one record per CDR3 protein. The sample yields 680,000 or so distinct CDR3 sequences, around 31% seen once. These receptors' targets are unknown. The sample was cultured PBMCs, taken from culture after CMV antigen stimulation. The source is a human donor in good health (CMV status not recorded). Some clones in this sample may be carry-over from other donors' samples. CDR3s include the opening cysteine and the closing phenylalanine or tryptophan. The order of the fields is CDR3 length, clone size, J gene, D gene, V gene, CDR3 DNA, CDR3 protein. D genes are given only for firm matches. For some rows the clone size is stated as once, few or many, or as a class when expanded; others skip it.

>11|.|TRBJ2-7|.|TRBV20-1
TGCAGTGCTAGAGGTCGGTACGAGCAGTACTTC
CSARGRYEQYF
>13|many|TRBJ2-3|.|TRBV7-2
TGTGCCAGCAGCTCGGGACCCCAAGGGGCGCAGTATTTT
CASSSGPQGAQYF
>13|once|TRBJ1-6|.|TRBV6-1
TGTGCCAGCAGTGAAATCCCGGCCTTACCCCTCCACTTT
CASSEIPALPLHF
>15|.|TRBJ2-7|TRBD1|TRBV28
TGTGCCAGCAGGGCAGGGGGCGGGCCTACCTACGAGCAGTACTTC
CASRAGGGPTYEQYF
>15|few|TRBJ2-1|.|TRBV7-2
TGTGCCAGCAGCTTAGGCGGGCTGACCTACAATGAGCAGTTCTTC
CASSLGGLTYNEQFF
>16|.|TRBJ1-4|TRBD1|TRBV12-3/TRBV12-4
TGTGCCAGCAGTCTAACAGGGGGAACAACTAATGAAAAACTGTTTTTT
CASSLTGGTTNEKLFF
>17|.|TRBJ2-3|TRBD2|TRBV12-3/TRBV12-4
TGTGCCAGCAGTCTGGGGACTAGCGTCGCTAGCACAGATACGCAGTATTTT
CASSLGTSVASTDTQYF
>16|.|TRBJ2-2|TRBD1|TRBV7-9
TGTGCCAGCAGCCACCGGGACAGGGGAACCACCGGGGAGCTGTTTTTT
CASSHRDRGTTGELFF
>15|.|TRBJ2-5|.|TRBV19
TGTGCCAGTAGTCCTATGGCGACAGGAGAAGAGACCCAGTACTTC
CASSPMATGEETQYF
>16|.|TRBJ1-6|.|TRBV7-8
TGTGCCAGCAGCTTAGCCGCTCCAAGTCTGGGTTCACCCCTCCACTTT
CASSLAAPSLGSPLHF
>14|.|TRBJ1-1|.|TRBV5-4
TGTGCCAGCAGCTCCAGGGAGGGGAACACTGAAGCTTTCTTT
CASSSREGNTEAFF
>15|few|TRBJ2-6|.|TRBV7-9
TGTGCCAGCAGCCTTTCTTCCTCTGGGGCCAACGTCCTGACTTTC
CASSLSSSGANVLTF
>16|.|TRBJ2-1|TRBD1|TRBV5-4
TGTGCCAGCAGCCCCCTCCTCGGGACAGAACGCAATGAGCAGTTCTTC
CASSPLLGTERNEQFF
>16|.|TRBJ2-1|TRBD1|TRBV11-2
TGTGCCAGCAGCTCCTTGAAGGACAGGGCGGACAATGAGCAGTTCTTC
CASSSLKDRADNEQFF
>15|few|TRBJ2-3|.|TRBV4-1
TGCGCCAGCAGCCAAGCCAAAACTAGCACAGATACGCAGTATTTT
CASSQAKTSTDTQYF
>15|.|TRBJ1-6|.|TRBV5-1
TGCGCCAGCAGCTTGGAACTCCCCTCGGATTCACCCCTCCACTTT
CASSLELPSDSPLHF
>14|few|TRBJ1-2|TRBD1|TRBV2
TGTGCCAGCAGTTTCGAGACAGGGCACTATGGCTACACCTTC
CASSFETGHYGYTF
>18|.|TRBJ1-1|TRBD1|TRBV5-1
TGCGCCAGCAGCTTGGGAGGGACAGTCTTGTACCGAAACACTGAAGCTTTCTTT
CASSLGGTVLYRNTEAFF
>17|.|TRBJ1-4|.|TRBV7-8
TGTGCCAGCAGCTACCATTCTGAGGCCATAACTAATGAAAAACTGTTTTTT
CASSYHSEAITNEKLFF
>16|few|TRBJ2-5|.|TRBV7-9
TGTGCCAGCAGCACCTTTGGACGGGCGAGGGGTGAGACCCAGTACTTC
CASSTFGRARGETQYF
>18|many|TRBJ2-1|.|TRBV12-3/TRBV12-4
TGTGCCAGCAGCCGGCCCGGGGGTCAGCGGAACCCCTACAATGAGCAGTTCTTC
CASSRPGGQRNPYNEQFF
>14|.|TRBJ1-4|TRBD1|TRBV6-5
TGTGCCAGCAGGGGCGACAGGGCCGCAGAAAAACTGTTTTTT
CASRGDRAAEKLFF
>16|few|TRBJ2-6|.|TRBV7-9
TGTGCCAGCAGCCCCGCGTGGCCCCCTGGGGCCAACGTCCTGACTTTC
CASSPAWPPGANVLTF
>11|.|TRBJ1-5|.|TRBV12-3/TRBV12-4
TGTGCCAGTGGGGGGGGAGGAGCCCAGCATTTT
CASGGGGAQHF
>14|.|TRBJ2-5|TRBD2|TRBV20-1
TGCAGTGCTAGAGATGGTGCGGGAGGGGAGACCCAGTACTTC
CSARDGAGGETQYF
>16|.|TRBJ2-1|.|TRBV10-3
TGTGCCATCAGTGTGGTGGCCGAAAGCTCCTACAATGAGCAGTTCTTC
CAISVVAESSYNEQFF
>13|few|TRBJ1-1|.|TRBV6-1
TGTGCCAGCAGTGAGGAGGTGATGGCTGAAGCTTTCTTT
CASSEEVMAEAFF
>12|few|TRBJ2-4|.|TRBV4-1
TGCGCCAGCAGCCCAGGCAGGGACATTCAGTACTTC
CASSPGRDIQYF
>15|.|TRBJ2-3|TRBD2|TRBV4-1
TGCGCCAGCAGCCTCCAGCGGGGGTCAGGTGATACGCAGTATTTT
CASSLQRGSGDTQYF
>15|.|TRBJ1-5|.|TRBV4-1
TGCGCCAGCAGTCGACCAGGGTCAGGCAATCAGCCCCAGCATTTT
CASSRPGSGNQPQHF
>16|few|TRBJ2-7|TRBD1|TRBV7-9
TGTGCCAGCAGCCACCCAGCGGGACAGGGATCCTACGAGCAGTACTTC
CASSHPAGQGSYEQYF
>16|.|TRBJ2-2|TRBD2|TRBV6-6
TGTGCCAGCACCGTAGGGACTAGCGGGGCTACCGGGGAGCTGTTTTTT
CASTVGTSGATGELFF
>17|many|TRBJ2-1|TRBD2|TRBV7-2
TGTGCCAGCAGCTTCCGACTAGCGCAGAGCTCCTACAATGAGCAGTTCTTC
CASSFRLAQSSYNEQFF
>13|few|TRBJ1-1|.|TRBV2
TGTGCCAGCAGCGGGCAACCGAACACTGAAGCTTTCTTT
CASSGQPNTEAFF
>15|.|TRBJ2-4|.|TRBV7-9
TGTGCCAGCAGCGAGAAGGGCCTGCCTGAAAACATTCAGTACTTC
CASSEKGLPENIQYF
>15|.|TRBJ1-5|.|TRBV7-6
TGTGCCAGCAGCGCCCTTCAGGGCCCTTATCAGCCCCAGCATTTT
CASSALQGPYQPQHF
>12|few|TRBJ2-5|.|TRBV7-6
TGTGCCAGCGCCGGGGGCGGAGAGACCCAGTACTTC
CASAGGGETQYF
>17|many|TRBJ1-1|TRBD1|TRBV7-2
TGTGCCAGCAGCTTTTACACCCCTAGGACAGGTAACACTGAAGCTTTCTTT
CASSFYTPRTGNTEAFF
>14|once|TRBJ2-4|.|TRBV20-1
TGCAGTGCTAGGCCTTGGCAGAGTAAAAACATTCAGTACTTC
CSARPWQSKNIQYF
>15|.|TRBJ1-5|TRBD1|TRBV15
TGTGCCACCAGCTCAAGCAGGGGGCTCAATCAGCCCCAGCATTTT
CATSSSRGLNQPQHF
>14|.|TRBJ1-1|.|TRBV2
TGTGCCAGCAGTTTTGTCGGCCGGGACACTGAAGCTTTCTTT
CASSFVGRDTEAFF
>17|.|TRBJ2-1|TRBD2|TRBV4-1
TGTGCCAGCAGCCAGGCACGGGTTAGCGGGGGGTACAATGAGCAGTTCTTC
CASSQARVSGGYNEQFF
>14|.|TRBJ1-4|.|TRBV12-3/TRBV12-4
TGTGCCAGCACTTACGAGGGGGTTACTGAAAAACTGTTTTTT
CASTYEGVTEKLFF
>15|.|TRBJ1-1|.|TRBV6-2/TRBV6-3
TGTGCCAGCACCGACAGCTTTTTTGGGAACACTGAAGCTTTCTTT
CASTDSFFGNTEAFF
>16|.|TRBJ1-6|TRBD1|TRBV20-1
TGCAGTGCTAGAGGGGGACAGGAGGATGAATATTCACCCCTCCACTTT
CSARGGQEDEYSPLHF
>12|.|TRBJ2-7|.|TRBV20-1
TGCAGTGCTAGTCCTGGCGGCCACGAGCAGTACTTC
CSASPGGHEQYF
>15|few|TRBJ1-1|.|TRBV4-1
TGCGCCAGCACCATGGGGGGGTATTCGAACACTGAAGCTTTCTTT
CASTMGGYSNTEAFF
>13|.|TRBJ1-1|.|TRBV12-3/TRBV12-4
TGTGCCAGCAAGTATTCGGACCGAGGTGAAGCTTTCTTT
CASKYSDRGEAFF
>16|.|TRBJ2-4|TRBD1|TRBV7-3
TGTGCCAGCAGCTTAGCTCAGGGGGCTGGCAAAAACATTCAGTACTTC
CASSLAQGAGKNIQYF